This TCR beta chain appears in the sequencing data of a study of graft-versus-host responses after intestinal transplantation (dated by TCRdb to about 2021). With regard to the full study: Multivisceral, liver-intestinal, or isolated intestinal transplants were received by the recipients. All recipients received anti-thymocyte globulin induction followed by maintenance tacrolimus and steroids for around 3 years. After intestinal transplantation, graft-versus-host and host-versus-graft alloreactive T cell clones in the graft, circulation and bone marrow were tracked using bulk TCR-beta CDR3 sequencing. Alloreactive clones were identified by sequencing pre-transplant mixed lymphocyte reaction products and comparing these products with unstimulated pre-transplant donor and recipient T cells. A cohort of approximately 23 intestinal transplant recipients, including one retransplant, was enrolled, and a few patients lacking pretransplant specimens were excluded. Donor T cell macrochimerism was defined as a peak of at least 4% donor T cells among recipient peripheral blood mononuclear cells. Instead of going to the commercial service, samples from a few later patients were sequenced in-house on an Illumina MiSeq and processed with MiXCR.

As concerns this clone: What antigen it recognizes has not been identified. Qualities for individual bases were not recorded, and no much larger clone is one base off.

Sequences SGDLS (CDR1) and YYNGEE (CDR2) are obtained from the germline V gene. The CDR3 holds 15 amino acids from the cysteine to the phenylalanine. The only DNA kept is the CDR3, 45 bases in frame from the first base. V is reduced by 4 bases and J by 1 base, leaving a spacing of 13 bases between them. Library preparation employed the immunoSEQ multiplex PCR assay. High-throughput TCR-beta CDR3 sequencing of genomic DNA from most patients was performed by Adaptive Biotechnologies. Processing in the source paper ran as follows. TCR sequencing data were retrieved from Adaptive's ImmunoSEQ software for more than 15 patients, whereas three other patients were processed with MiXCR and VDJtools. CDR3 nucleotide sequences shared between donor and recipient were removed because their origin could not be assigned. Alloreactive clones required at least 2-fold expansion over unstimulated cells and minimum CFSE-low frequency of 0.002% (template counts) or 0.001% (read counts). Mappable clones were those detected in sequenced pre-transplant spleen, lymph node, or MLR CFSE-low populations of the donor or recipient. Cumulative frequency of alloreactive clones was calculated as a percentage of all sequences weighted by copy number. Sourced from immuneACCESS, this table was stored by TCRdb with only in-frame sequences that have V and J called. A share of the clones is absent; for the studies checked, an unresolved V gene accounts for under half, and the remainder has no known explanation. V, J and clone size are those of that table, while D and trimming were read from the DNA. The sample table holds 15,000 to 20,000 clones, of which 83% were seen once. The ten largest clones add up to around 3.8% of the sample.

The paper's findings and limits, for the study overall: In patients with donor T cell macrochimerism, the allografts had high GvH to HvG T cell clonal ratios. GvH clones turned up in recipient bone marrow, with some appearing earlier in ileal mucosa or blood, a pattern consistent with an intestinal mucosal origin. The conclusions were limited by the relatively low number and heterogeneity of the intestinal transplant patients. Peak levels of circulating GvH clones were associated with declines in HvG clones early after transplant.

Dithiothreitol, EDTA incubations and collagenase D digestion were used to isolate intraepithelial and lamina propria lymphocytes from graft specimens. Bulk TCR-beta sequencing was performed on serial intestinal graft biopsy specimens collected as late as 600 days after transplant. The starting material was ileum tissue, obtained around 600 days after intestinal transplantation. This sequence was found in a human patient who received an intestinal transplant, so some T cells may come from the graft donor. The V and J genes are TRBV9 and TRBJ2-3, with the D gene not clear enough to name. The CDR3 in this case is CASSPLNLGTDTQYF. The sequence in DNA is TGTGCCAGCAGCCCCCTAAACCTTGGCACAGATACGCAGTATTTT. Supplemented by the reference TRBV9 and TRBJ2-3 proteins around the CDR3, the complete variable domain is DSGVTQTPKHLITATGQRVTLRCSPRSGDLSVYWYQQSLDQGLQFLIQYYNGEERAKGNILERFSAQQFPDLHSELNLSSLELGDSALYFCASSPLNLGTDTQYFGPGTRLTVL.